The 9 T cell receptor beta chains reported below all come from one sample, sequenced in a study of neoadjuvant anti-PD-1 for oral cavity cancer (dated by TCRdb to the early 2020s). Explained via the paper, the time point label denotes: before neoadjuvant nivolumab. The library was built by means of the immunoSEQ multiplex PCR assay. TCRdb holds this immuneACCESS table with in-frame rearrangements only. Some clones are missing; in checked studies, unresolved V genes explain under half, and the rest has no known cause. The sample table lists roughly 14,000 clones, about 63% of them with a count of one. Roughly 2.4% of the sample is in the top ten clones. The material was PBMCs, obtained before nivolumab (anti-PD-1) treatment. Receptor source: a person aged 40 to 85 with oral cavity squamous cell carcinoma.

This clone was detected only a few times. V is TRBV6-5 and J is TRBJ2-2; D may be TRBD2 (5 bases). Germline V lookup: CDR1 MNHEY, CDR2 SVGAGI. The length of the CDR3 is 14 residues. V lost 7 bases and J 1 base, leaving 10 bases between the germline ends. The CDR3 DNA is TGTGCCAGCAAGAAGCGGAGGAACACCGGGGAGCTGTTTTTT. Translating gives CASKKRRNTGELFF.

The rearrangement uses TRBV7-8 and TRBJ2-5; TRBD2 might be the D (6 bases). Germline V lookup: CDR1 SGHVS, CDR2 FQNEAQ. The CDR3 length is 16 residues. Trimming removed 1 base from V and 1 base from J, with 13 bases in between. As DNA, the CDR3 is TGTGCCAGCAGCTTAGGATTGACTAGGGGCCAAGAGACCCAGTACTTC. It is translated as CASSLGLTRGQETQYF.

The chain employs TRBV28 and TRBJ1-2; tentative D call: TRBD1 (6 bases). From germline, CDR1 is MDHEN and CDR2 SYDVKM. V gave up 4 bases and J gave up 3 bases, with 12 bases separating them. The CDR3 covers 14 residues. CDR3: CASSYRAAHYGYTF. The CDR3 region has the DNA TGTGCCAGCAGTTACAGGGCAGCGCACTATGGCTACACCTTC.

The V call is TRBV6-5, the J call TRBJ1-5; D remains ambiguous. The CDR3 is 12 residues long. Trimming shortened V by 6 bases and J by 2 bases, and 5 bases separated the two germline ends. Germline CDR1 is MNHEY and CDR2 is SVGAGI. This chain's CDR3 is CASRSRNQPQHF. The CDR3 DNA sequence: TGTGCCAGCAGATCCCGCAATCAGCCCCAGCATTTT.

V is TRBV7-3 and J is TRBJ1-6; D is ambiguous. Germline V gives CDR1 SGHTA, CDR2 FQGTGA. The CDR3 runs 13 residues. V gave up 2 bases and J gave up 9 bases, with 8 bases separating them. This CDR3 is CASSLDGISPLHF. CDR3 nucleotides: TGTGCCAGCAGCTTAGATGGGATTTCACCCCTCCACTTT. The full variable domain, in which reference TRBV7-3 and TRBJ1-6 provide the parts outside the CDR3, is GAGVSQTPSNKVTEKGKYVELRCDPISGHTALYWYRQSLGQGPEFLIYFQGTGAADDSGLPNDRFFAVRPEGSVSTLKIQRTERGDSAVYLCASSLDGISPLHFGNGTRLTVT.

The chain employs TRBV5-1 and TRBJ2-5; TRBD2 matches at 11 bases. V lost 0 bases to trimming and J lost 4 bases; unmatched junction nucleotides: 5. CDR1 and CDR2 (germline): SGHRS, YFSETQ. This CDR3 has 16 amino acids. CDR3 nucleotide sequence: TGCGCCAGCAGCTTGGGAGGTACTAGCGGGGGAGAGACCCAGTACTTC. Translated: CASSLGGTSGGETQYF.

This clone occurred a few times. The rearrangement uses TRBV19 and TRBJ1-1; 8 bases agree with TRBD1. The ends lost 5 bases at V and 0 bases at J; junction bases unmatched: 8. CDR3 length equals 16 residues. CDR1 is LNHDA and CDR2 is SQIVND in the germline V gene (reference sequence). The CDR3 reads CASSPGTGRMNTEAFF. The CDR3 DNA reads TGTGCCAGTAGTCCCGGGACAGGAAGAATGAACACTGAAGCTTTCTTT.

The chain couples TRBV5-1 to TRBJ1-4; D is perhaps TRBD1 (6 bases). Germline values: CDR1 SGHRS, CDR2 YFSETQ. The CDR3 is made up of 13 amino acids. Trimming took off 6 bases at V and 5 bases at J, with 11 bases between the two ends. CDR3 sequence: CASKQGGNEKLFF. DNA for the CDR3: TGCGCCAGCAAACAGGGCGGGAATGAAAAACTGTTTTTT.

This chain connects TRBV5-1 to TRBJ2-5, with D perhaps assigned TRBD1 or TRBD2 (7 bases each). From germline, CDR1 is SGHRS and CDR2 YFSETQ. The CDR3 is made up of 16 amino acids. V was shortened by 0 bases and J by 4 bases, with 16 bases between the two germline ends. The CDR3: CASSLDGRGLAETQYF. The CDR3 DNA reads as TGCGCCAGCAGCTTGGATGGGAGGGGGCTGGCAGAGACCCAGTACTTC.